This TCR beta chain emerged from a study of identical twins. Overall study findings and caveats: Beta out-of-frame sequences displayed a weaker excess of sharing between twins.

Unique molecular identifiers were present on the cDNA, which also gained a universal primer site by template switching. From the 5' RACE reads, TCRdb called clonotypes with MiXCR, one entry per CDR3 protein. The sample has about 480,000 distinct CDR3 sequences, 14% seen once; the top ten hold roughly 0.56%. The germline V gene has CDR1 SGHRS and CDR2 YFSETQ. The ends were cut back, 4 bases at V and 5 bases at J, with 15 bases in the middle. This CDR3 spans 15 amino acids. A word on this clonotype: As yet, its antigen is unknown.

These data also formed part of another study, on yellow fever vaccine responses in identical twins.

Sequencing input: CD4+ T cells sorted from blood. The TCR was taken from a woman younger than 35 in good health. The chain combines TRBV5-1 with TRBJ1-4, with D hard to call. The CDR3 loop is CASSPAQSYNEKLFF. CDR3 nucleotides: TGCGCCAGCAGCCCGGCACAGAGTTACAATGAAAAACTGTTTTTT.